These T cell receptor beta chains were read from a single sample in a study of T cells in Graves' hyperthyroidism and ophthalmopathy. TCRdb reanalysed the multiplex PCR reads using MiXCR and keeps one entry per CDR3 protein. The sample yields 350,000 to 450,000 distinct CDR3 sequences, about a sixth seen once. Sequenced sample: blood. The source is a woman aged 25 to 39 with Graves' hyperthyroidism that later progressed to Graves' ophthalmopathy. CDR3s leave out the opening cysteine and the closing phenylalanine or tryptophan. Fields, in order: V gene, J gene, CDR3 protein.

v_call: TRBV4-1; j_call: TRBJ1-1; cdr3_aa: ASSQPDKAEAF
v_call: TRBV6-5; j_call: TRBJ2-5; cdr3_aa: ASSYSRAGGETQY
v_call: TRBV28; j_call: TRBJ2-3; cdr3_aa: ASSWGQGGADTQY
v_call: TRBV29-1; j_call: TRBJ2-3; cdr3_aa: SVRGSSTDTQY
v_call: TRBV7-8; j_call: TRBJ2-1; cdr3_aa: ASSFGLSYNGQF
v_call: TRBV5-1; j_call: TRBJ1-2; cdr3_aa: ASSLEGQRQGYT
v_call: TRBV20-1; j_call: TRBJ2-2; cdr3_aa: SALTRQGATTGELF
v_call: TRBV29-1; j_call: TRBJ2-1; cdr3_aa: SSTGVTYNEQF
v_call: TRBV3-1; j_call: TRBJ2-3; cdr3_aa: ASSQDVLPRRFVDTQY
v_call: TRBV19; j_call: TRBJ2-3; cdr3_aa: ASNLGQGLADTQY
v_call: TRBV28; j_call: TRBJ2-7; cdr3_aa: ASSLSPFSEQY
v_call: TRBV2; j_call: TRBJ2-2; cdr3_aa: ASSGQASGELF
v_call: TRBV5-6; j_call: TRBJ2-7; cdr3_aa: ASSLGSPGVYEQY
v_call: TRBV20-1; j_call: TRBJ2-3; cdr3_aa: SARDLEGSTDTQY
v_call: TRBV12-3/TRBV12-4; j_call: TRBJ2-3; cdr3_aa: ASSFGPQGDTQY
v_call: TRBV29-1; j_call: TRBJ2-3; cdr3_aa: SVEGGSGGTTDTQY
v_call: TRBV6-1; j_call: TRBJ1-5; cdr3_aa: ASTSPGGGNQPQH
v_call: TRBV28; j_call: TRBJ2-1; cdr3_aa: ASSYLGASSYNEQF
v_call: TRBV12-3/TRBV12-4; j_call: TRBJ2-1; cdr3_aa: ASSLVAGGPHEQF
v_call: TRBV4-2; j_call: TRBJ2-1; cdr3_aa: ASSHGRGYNEQF
v_call: TRBV12-3/TRBV12-4; j_call: TRBJ2-1; cdr3_aa: ASSDPYYNEQF
v_call: TRBV12-3/TRBV12-4; j_call: TRBJ1-2; cdr3_aa: ASRWSGDYGYT
v_call: TRBV24-1; j_call: TRBJ2-5; cdr3_aa: ATSGSGGEETQY
v_call: TRBV30; j_call: TRBJ2-7; cdr3_aa: AWRDSDYEQY
v_call: TRBV3-1; j_call: TRBJ2-2; cdr3_aa: ASSQVITGELF
v_call: TRBV4-1; j_call: TRBJ1-2; cdr3_aa: ASSQTGAAYGYT
v_call: TRBV5-1; j_call: TRBJ2-1; cdr3_aa: ASSLAVGSLVHNEQF
v_call: TRBV30; j_call: TRBJ2-2; cdr3_aa: AWRASANTGELF
v_call: TRBV14; j_call: TRBJ2-3; cdr3_aa: ASEQSSTDTQY
v_call: TRBV28; j_call: TRBJ1-4; cdr3_aa: ASSFSRGGEKLF
v_call: TRBV6-2/TRBV6-3; j_call: TRBJ2-5; cdr3_aa: ASSLGGRAQGRETQY
v_call: TRBV28; j_call: TRBJ1-3; cdr3_aa: ASSMTVDTIY
v_call: TRBV6-5; j_call: TRBJ1-3; cdr3_aa: ASSYSSSEGARDTIY
v_call: TRBV11-2; j_call: TRBJ2-7; cdr3_aa: ASSLGARGYEQY
v_call: TRBV28; j_call: TRBJ1-2; cdr3_aa: ASSLSWDRYT
v_call: TRBV6-6; j_call: TRBJ1-2; cdr3_aa: ASSYHRDTANYGYT
v_call: TRBV4-1; j_call: TRBJ2-1; cdr3_aa: ASSHFPGLAGGQHNEQF
v_call: TRBV6-2/TRBV6-3; j_call: TRBJ2-7; cdr3_aa: AAIDRFTYEQY
v_call: TRBV27; j_call: TRBJ1-5; cdr3_aa: ASSRTAYNQPQH
v_call: TRBV27; j_call: TRBJ1-6; cdr3_aa: ASSLRDPNSPLH
v_call: TRBV30; j_call: TRBJ1-3; cdr3_aa: AWRTGFSSGNTIY
v_call: TRBV12-3/TRBV12-4; j_call: TRBJ1-4; cdr3_aa: ASRPTGLGEKLF
v_call: TRBV12-3/TRBV12-4; j_call: TRBJ1-2; cdr3_aa: ASSLRFSDYGYT
v_call: TRBV6-1; j_call: TRBJ1-5; cdr3_aa: ASNDKGSGQPQH
v_call: TRBV24-1; j_call: TRBJ2-5; cdr3_aa: ATSDAGGAGGWGETQY